This TCR beta chain is from a study of cytomegalovirus exposure and HLA in healthy donors. Sequencing was performed with immunoSEQ multiplex PCR; in TCRdb, only in-frame clones are kept and a portion is missing. Of tens of thousands of clones listed, roughly 94% were seen once; the top ten hold approximately 2.5%. The germline V gene has CDR1 MNHNS and CDR2 SASEGT. This CDR3 has 14 amino acids. V gave up 4 bases and J gave up 7 bases, with 14 bases separating them. The J gene is TRBJ2-1, the V gene TRBV6-1; D gene unclear. The specimen sequenced was PBMCs. The sequence was collected from a man aged 18 to 35 in good health and CMV-seronegative. CDR3 nucleotides: TGTGCCAGCAGTGCCATCCTGGGCTCGAATGAGCAGTTCTTC. This gives the protein CASSAILGSNEQFF.